This TCR beta chain was sequenced in a study of human versus mouse CDR3 diversity and MHC coevolution. The V gene's germline CDR1 is KGHSH and CDR2 LQKENI. The CDR3 runs to 15 residues. The ends were cut back, 4 bases at V and 1 base at J, with 11 bases in the middle. Study-wide results and limits: The lowest clonal inequality scores came from most of the three human donors. Human T cells were selected on six MHC II alleles. Humans had the largest estimated TCR beta repertoire, around 1.6 million clonotypes.

This table comes from immunoSEQ multiplex PCR, and its TCRdb copy is limited to in-frame clones, with some not included. Among 60,000 or so clones listed, about 94% were seen once. As to this clone: The antigen is unknown.

The sequence was obtained from a person between 55 and 69 years old in good health. Material: naive CD4+ T cells from blood. This sample's subset: CD45RO-negative CD62L-positive naive CD4 T cells. This chain uses TRBV18 with TRBJ2-1, with a weak D call TRBD2 (6 bases). CDR3 loop: CASSREAGSYNEQFF. In DNA form, the CDR3 reads TGTGCCAGCTCACGGGAGGCCGGGTCCTACAATGAGCAGTTCTTC.